Presented here are 20 T cell receptor beta chains from one specimen sequenced in a study of cytomegalovirus exposure and HLA in healthy donors. PCR amplification relied on 60 Vbeta primers (plus 13 Jbeta primers). Using immunoSEQ multiplex PCR, the repertoire was profiled, and TCRdb retains in-frame clones only, with some absent. The sample records 100,000 to 150,000 clones, roughly 83% being singletons. The sequencing sample was made of PBMCs. The receptors were sampled from a man aged 40-50 years in good health and CMV-seronegative.

The rearrangement uses TRBV7-2 and TRBJ2-5; 13 bases match TRBD2. CDR1 is SGHTA, CDR2 FQGNSA, per germline. There are 15 residues in the CDR3. The J segment lost 4 bases and the V segment lost 5 bases, leaving 4 bases of the junction unmatched. CDR3 in DNA: TGTGCCAGCAGCCCAGGGACTAGCGGGGTAGAGACCCAGTACTTC. Its translation: CASSPGTSGVETQYF.

The chain links TRBV5-1 to TRBJ2-3; 7 bases agree with TRBD1. The J segment lost 6 bases and the V segment lost 5 bases, leaving 12 bases of the junction unmatched. This CDR3 has 15 residues. Germline V lookup: CDR1 SGHRS, CDR2 YFSETQ. The CDR3 loop reads CASREARGGGDTQYF. The CDR3 DNA sequence: TGCGCCAGCAGAGAGGCCCGAGGGGGCGGGGATACGCAGTATTTT. The entire variable domain, with the rest obtained from reference TRBV5-1 and TRBJ2-3, is as follows: KAGVTQTPRYLIKTRGQQVTLSCSPISGHRSVSWYQQTPGQGLQFLFEYFSETQRNKGNFPGRFSGRQFSNSRSEMNVSTLELGDSALYLCASREARGGGDTQYFGPGTRLTVL.

The V and J genes are TRBV11-2 and TRBJ2-7; D gene uncertain. The CDR3 runs 13 residues. Trimming removed 0 bases from V and 6 bases from J, with 9 bases in between. CDR1 and CDR2 from the germline V gene are SGHAT and FQNNGV. The CDR3 is CASSLDATGEQYF. CDR3 bases: TGTGCCAGCAGCTTAGACGCGACGGGCGAGCAGTACTTC.

V usage is TRBV5-1 and J usage is TRBJ2-1; 13 positions match TRBD2. Germline V lookup: CDR1 SGHRS, CDR2 YFSETQ. The trim removed 0 bases at V and 7 bases at J, leaving 1 base unmatched. The CDR3 is 15 amino acids. The CDR3 loop reads CASSLATSGRNEQFF. The DNA for the CDR3 is TGCGCCAGCAGCTTGGCGACTAGCGGGAGGAATGAGCAGTTCTTC. The variable domain in full, with the rest retrieved from reference TRBV5-1 and TRBJ2-1, is KAGVTQTPRYLIKTRGQQVTLSCSPISGHRSVSWYQQTPGQGLQFLFEYFSETQRNKGNFPGRFSGRQFSNSRSEMNVSTLELGDSALYLCASSLATSGRNEQFFGPGTRLTVL.

This chain uses TRBV20-1 with TRBJ1-4; no clear D gene. CDR3 length equals 11 residues. V lost 6 bases to trimming and J lost 11 bases, with 13 bases between them. Per germline, CDR1 DFQATT and CDR2 SNEGSKA (reference sequence). The CDR3 reads CSAESGRKLFF. CDR3 coding DNA: TGCAGTGCGGAAAGCGGGAGGAAACTGTTTTTT.

The chain employs TRBV4-3 and TRBJ2-5; 12 nucleotides agree with TRBD2. V was pared by 0 bases and J by 5 bases, with 7 bases of the junction left unmatched. From germline, CDR1 is LGHNA and CDR2 YSLEER. The CDR3 is made up of 17 amino acids. This chain's CDR3 is CASSQDPSGGGYETQYF. The CDR3 DNA follows: TGCGCCAGCAGCCAAGATCCTAGCGGGGGGGGCTATGAGACCCAGTACTTC.

The V gene is TRBV5-6, the J gene TRBJ2-1, with 9 bases lining up with TRBD2. J was trimmed by 4 bases and V by 1 base; bases with no gene match: 6. The CDR3 is 16 residues long. The V gene's germline CDR1 is SGHDT and CDR2 YYEEEE. The CDR3 sequence is CASSLRRLAGYNEQFF. The CDR3 DNA reads as TGTGCCAGCAGCTTGAGACGTCTAGCGGGGTACAATGAGCAGTTCTTC.

The chain couples TRBV19 to TRBJ2-2, with 7 nucleotides matching TRBD1. Losses at the gene ends were 7 bases for V and 7 bases for J; bases not matched to a gene: 9. CDR3 length: 14 amino acids. CDR1 and CDR2 (germline): LNHDA, SQIVND (reference sequence). The CDR3 bases are TGTGCCAGTACTCCGACAGGGATCGGCGGGGAGCTGTTTTTT. It codes for CASTPTGIGGELFF.

The rearrangement uses TRBV15 and TRBJ2-1; D remains ambiguous. Germline values: CDR1 LNHNV, CDR2 YYDKDF (reference sequence). V was clipped by 1 base and J by 0 bases, with 13 bases between them. The CDR3 sequence is 17 residues long. The CDR3 DNA reads TGTGCCACCAGCAGAGGCCAACAAGGCGGCTCCTACAATGAGCAGTTCTTC. It codes for CATSRGQQGGSYNEQFF.

With respect to this clone: The junction and the germline gene differ at one end; a read error may be behind it. The chain has TRBV5-4 and TRBJ1-6; 7 bases map to TRBD1. Germline V CDR1 and CDR2: SGHNT, YYREEE (reference sequence). The CDR3 is made up of 15 amino acids. CDR3 amino acids: CANSLKGAGYSPLHF. CDR3 coding DNA: TGTGCCAACAGCTTAAAGGGGGCCGGTTATTCACCCCTCCACTTT.

The chain joins TRBV4-3 to TRBJ2-4, with 10 bases identical to TRBD1. This CDR3 comprises 15 residues. Germline-derived CDR1 and CDR2 are LGHNA and YSLEER. Trimming at V came to 0 bases and at J to 7 bases, leaving 3 bases not matched to a gene. Here the CDR3 DNA reads TGCGCCAGCAGCCAAGACGGGACAGGGGAGAACATTCAGTACTTC. Amino acid sequence: CASSQDGTGENIQYF.

The chain links TRBV5-1 to TRBJ1-1, with D tentatively TRBD1 (6 bases). Looked up from germline, CDR1 is SGHRS and CDR2 is YFSETQ. The CDR3 has 14 residues. V lost 0 bases and J 4 bases, leaving 10 bases between the germline ends. CDR3 bases: TGCGCCAGCAGCTTGGCGGCAGGGGTCACTGAAGCTTTCTTT. Protein sequence: CASSLAAGVTEAFF.

This sequence joins TRBV9 and TRBJ1-6; 7 bases map to TRBD1. Trimming took 4 bases from V and 7 from J; bases not matched to a gene: 2. CDR1 and CDR2 (germline): SGDLS, YYNGEE. This CDR3 region has 13 residues. CDR3 in amino acids: CASSLTGNSPLHF. The DNA of the CDR3 is TGTGCCAGCAGCCTGACAGGGAATTCACCCCTCCACTTT.

This sequence joins TRBV27 and TRBJ2-7; maybe TRBD2 (5 bases). The CDR3 loop spans 14 amino acids. Per the germline V gene, CDR1 is MNHEY and CDR2 is SMNVEV (reference sequence). The V and J ends lost 0 bases and 3 bases respectively, with 9 bases between them. The DNA for the CDR3 is TGTGCCAGCAGTTTATCGGGAGAGAGCTACGAGCAGTACTTC. Protein: CASSLSGESYEQYF.

The V gene is TRBV19, the J gene TRBJ1-4; no clear D gene. The germline V gene encodes CDR1 LNHDA and CDR2 SQIVND (reference sequence). The V end lost 2 bases, the J end lost 7 bases, and 2 bases lay between the germline ends. The CDR3 has 11 residues. The DNA for the CDR3 is TGTGCCAGTAGTATACGTGAAAAACTGTTTTTT. Translated, it gives CASSIREKLFF.

This sequence joins TRBV25-1 and TRBJ2-3; 7 bases line up with TRBD2. The trim removed 7 bases at V and 1 base at J, leaving 5 bases unmatched. This CDR3 region has 14 residues. In germline, CDR1 is MGHDK, CDR2 SYGVNS. The DNA of the CDR3 is TGTGCCAGCACCGGGACTAAAGGCACAGATACGCAGTATTTT. Translating gives CASTGTKGTDTQYF.

This sequence joins TRBV14 and TRBJ1-2; D call uncertain. Trimming pared 8 bases from V and 2 bases from J, leaving 9 bases between. The CDR3 covers 12 residues. Germline V gives CDR1 SGHDN, CDR2 FVKESK. The CDR3 sequence is CASEGPNYGYTF. The CDR3 DNA follows: TGTGCCAGCGAGGGCCCGAACTATGGCTACACCTTC.

To note about this clone: Germline is not matched at one junction end, which may reflect a read error. The chain carries TRBV7-9 and TRBJ2-7; D call uncertain. Looked up from germline, CDR1 is SEHNR and CDR2 is FQNEAQ (reference sequence). The CDR3 spans 11 residues. The CDR3: CSSSQDYEQYF. The CDR3 region has the DNA TGTTCCAGCAGCCAGGATTACGAGCAGTACTTC.

The genes are TRBV18 and TRBJ2-2, with TRBD2 matching over 8 bases. CDR1 and CDR2 from the germline V gene are KGHSH and LQKENI. V gave up 3 bases and J gave up 8 bases; unmatched junction bases: 5. The CDR3 consists of 14 residues. This chain's CDR3 is CASSPRGAPGELFF. Written as DNA, the CDR3 is TGTGCCAGCTCACCGCGGGGGGCGCCGGGGGAGCTGTTTTTT.

J is TRBJ2-3 and V is TRBV7-2, with 8 bases identical to TRBD2. Germline values: CDR1 SGHTA, CDR2 FQGNSA. Trimming removed 8 bases from V and 0 bases from J; junction bases left unmatched: 19. CDR3 length: 19 amino acids. The CDR3 sequence: CASPPNGGLADSSTDTQYF. For the CDR3, the DNA is TGTGCCAGCCCCCCCAATGGCGGACTAGCAGACAGTAGCACAGATACGCAGTATTTT. Based on the CDR3 plus reference TRBV7-2 and TRBJ2-3, the full variable domain is GAGVSQSPSNKVTEKGKDVELRCDPISGHTALYWYRQSLGQGLEFLIYFQGNSAPDKSGLPSDRFSAERTGGSVSTLTIQRTQQEDSAVYLCASPPNGGLADSSTDTQYFGPGTRLTVL.